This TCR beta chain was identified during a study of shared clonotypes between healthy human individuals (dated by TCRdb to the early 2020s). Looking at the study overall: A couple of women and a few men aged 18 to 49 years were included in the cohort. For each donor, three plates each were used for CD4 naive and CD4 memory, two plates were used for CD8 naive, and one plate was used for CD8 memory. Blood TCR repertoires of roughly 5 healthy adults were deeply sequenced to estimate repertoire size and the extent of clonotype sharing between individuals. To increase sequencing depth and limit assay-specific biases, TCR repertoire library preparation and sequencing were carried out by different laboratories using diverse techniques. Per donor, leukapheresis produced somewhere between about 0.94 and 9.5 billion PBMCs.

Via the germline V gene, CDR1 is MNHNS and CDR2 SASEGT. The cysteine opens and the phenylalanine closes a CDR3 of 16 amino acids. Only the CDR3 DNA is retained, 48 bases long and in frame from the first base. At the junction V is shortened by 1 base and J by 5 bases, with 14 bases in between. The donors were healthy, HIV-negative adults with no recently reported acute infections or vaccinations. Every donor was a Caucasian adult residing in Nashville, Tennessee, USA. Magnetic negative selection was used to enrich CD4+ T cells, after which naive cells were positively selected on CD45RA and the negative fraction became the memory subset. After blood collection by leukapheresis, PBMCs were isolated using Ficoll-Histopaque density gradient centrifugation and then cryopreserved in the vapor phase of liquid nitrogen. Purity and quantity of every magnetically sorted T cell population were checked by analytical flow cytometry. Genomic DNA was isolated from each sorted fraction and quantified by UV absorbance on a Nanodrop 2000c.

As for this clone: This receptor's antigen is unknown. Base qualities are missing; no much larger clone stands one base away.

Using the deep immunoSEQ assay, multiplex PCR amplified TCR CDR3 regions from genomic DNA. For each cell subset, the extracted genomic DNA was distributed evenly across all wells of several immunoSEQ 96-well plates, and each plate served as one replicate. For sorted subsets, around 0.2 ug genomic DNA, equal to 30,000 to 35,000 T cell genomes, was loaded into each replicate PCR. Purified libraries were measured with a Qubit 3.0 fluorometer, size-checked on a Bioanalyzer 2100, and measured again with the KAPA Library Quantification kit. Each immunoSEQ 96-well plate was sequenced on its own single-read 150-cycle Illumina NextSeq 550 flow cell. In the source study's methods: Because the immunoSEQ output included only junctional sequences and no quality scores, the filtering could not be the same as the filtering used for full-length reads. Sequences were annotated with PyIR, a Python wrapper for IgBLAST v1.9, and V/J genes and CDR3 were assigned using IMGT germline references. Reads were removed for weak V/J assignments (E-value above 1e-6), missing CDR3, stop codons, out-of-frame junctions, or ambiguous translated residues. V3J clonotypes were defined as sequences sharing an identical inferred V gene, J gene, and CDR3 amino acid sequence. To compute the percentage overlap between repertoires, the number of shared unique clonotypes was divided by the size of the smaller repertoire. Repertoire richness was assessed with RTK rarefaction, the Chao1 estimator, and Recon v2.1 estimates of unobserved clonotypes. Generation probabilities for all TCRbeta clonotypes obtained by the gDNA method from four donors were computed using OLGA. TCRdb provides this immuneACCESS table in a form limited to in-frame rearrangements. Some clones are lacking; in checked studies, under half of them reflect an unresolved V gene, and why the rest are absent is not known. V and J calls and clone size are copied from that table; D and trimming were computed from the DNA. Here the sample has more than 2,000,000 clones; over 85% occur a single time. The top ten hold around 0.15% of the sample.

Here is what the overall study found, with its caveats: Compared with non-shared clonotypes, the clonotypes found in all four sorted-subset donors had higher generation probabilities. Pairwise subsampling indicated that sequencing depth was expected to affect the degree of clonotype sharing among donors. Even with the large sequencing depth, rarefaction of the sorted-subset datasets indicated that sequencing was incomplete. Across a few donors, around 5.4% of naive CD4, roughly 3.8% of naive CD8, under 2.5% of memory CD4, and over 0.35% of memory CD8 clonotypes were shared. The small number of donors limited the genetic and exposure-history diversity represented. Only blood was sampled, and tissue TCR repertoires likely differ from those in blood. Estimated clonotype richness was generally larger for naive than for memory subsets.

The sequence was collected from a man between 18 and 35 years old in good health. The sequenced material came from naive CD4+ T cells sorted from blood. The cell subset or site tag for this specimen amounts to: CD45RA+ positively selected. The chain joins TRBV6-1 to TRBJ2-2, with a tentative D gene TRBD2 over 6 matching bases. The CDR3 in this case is CASSEGAARGTGELFF. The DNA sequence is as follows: TGTGCCAGCAGTGAAGGGGCAGCTCGGGGGACCGGGGAGCTGTTTTTT.